This is a list of T cell receptor beta chains from one sample in a study of shared clonotypes between healthy human individuals. Libraries were prepared by immunoSEQ multiplex PCR; TCRdb keeps only in-frame clonotypes and omits some of them. The sample has roughly 220,000 clones; 65% are singletons. Sequencing input: memory CD4+ T cells sorted from blood. These receptors were obtained from a man aged 30-40 years in good health. Each CDR3 is given with its conserved first and last residue.

v_gene,j_gene,CDR3aa
TRBV19,TRBJ2-3,CASSPEDTDTQYF
TRBV7-9,TRBJ2-1,CASSLTSGSVNEQFF
TRBV29-1,TRBJ1-2,CSVGKGQRDYGYTF
TRBV6-1,TRBJ2-4,CASSDQEAGRRNIQYF
TRBV5-4,TRBJ1-4,CASSLGVSGRDEKLFF
TRBV9,TRBJ2-7,CASSVGSGGLYEQYF
TRBV5-1,TRBJ1-2,CASSLSLGQFNGYTF
TRBV2,TRBJ2-2,CASRDRGGLSFAGELFF
TRBV19,TRBJ1-4,CASSPFPRLLRDRPNEKLFF
TRBV11-2,TRBJ2-7,CASSLRSRPYEQYF
TRBV29-1,TRBJ1-1,CSGGAGWGMNTEAFF
TRBV7-9,TRBJ2-3,CASSHRQGGSDTQYF
TRBV5-1,TRBJ2-3,CASSLVGSTDTQYF
TRBV2,TRBJ2-1,CASSRLELGYNEQFF
TRBV29-1,TRBJ1-1,CSVVGASGRVAFF
TRBV5-1,TRBJ2-3,CASSFDSTYTQYF
TRBV2,TRBJ2-7,CASSEAGGAGYEQYF
TRBV20-1,TRBJ2-3,CSAWGRNTQYF
TRBV27,TRBJ2-2,CASSWADLNTGELFF
TRBV7-3,TRBJ2-5,CASSFPPAQYF
TRBV5-6,TRBJ2-7,CASSLGPSNEQYF
TRBV11-2,TRBJ1-4,CASSRGQGAEKLFF
TRBV13,TRBJ2-7,CASSPKVGLAGVEQYF
TRBV5-5,TRBJ2-1,CASSKTGTRNYNEQFF
TRBV7-9,TRBJ2-7,CASSHGTSGLWEQYF
TRBV7-9,TRBJ2-5,CASSLTSGETQYF
TRBV2,TRBJ2-1,CASRPLTEQFF
TRBV19,TRBJ2-7,CASSKDRGTTYEQYF
TRBV27,TRBJ2-7,CASSLRGQGRSSYEQYF
TRBV7-2,TRBJ1-5,CASSLIGAGGNQPQHF
TRBV6-5,TRBJ1-2,CASSYSGQTYNYGYTF
TRBV6-1,TRBJ2-7,CASSPRVSSYEQYF
TRBV7-2,TRBJ2-5,CASSLSPGLNQETQYF
TRBV18,TRBJ2-3,CASSPPEVSTDTQYF
TRBV19,TRBJ2-7,CASSISGSRAYEQYF
TRBV18,TRBJ2-1,CASSPLAGIGYNEQFF
TRBV2,TRBJ1-2,CASTVLYGYTF
TRBV27,TRBJ1-4,CASSHATGGNEKLFF
TRBV5-1,TRBJ2-5,CASSRNTGEETQYF
TRBV15,TRBJ1-5,CATSGHNQPQHF